These 18 T cell receptor beta chains originate from one sample sequenced in a study of control samples from healthy donors and cancer patients. Profiled with immunoSEQ multiplex PCR; TCRdb holds only in-frame clones, not every one. The sample consists of 120,000 or so clones, roughly 92% of them appearing once. Sequencing was carried out using PBMCs. These receptors were taken from a man older than 75 with head and neck cancer.

This clone came up a few times. The rearrangement joins TRBV20-1 to TRBJ2-5; 8 bases are shared with TRBD1. The V gene's germline CDR1 is DFQATT and CDR2 SNEGSKA (reference sequence). The CDR3 is made up of 14 amino acids. After removal of 5 bases from V and 1 base from J, the junction contained 6 bases not matched to a gene. The CDR3 reads CSARGQGSQETQYF. The CDR3, as DNA: TGCAGTGCTCGTGGACAGGGCTCCCAAGAGACCCAGTACTTC.

A single count supports this clone. The rearrangement uses TRBV29-1 and TRBJ1-1; TRBD1 might be the D (5 bases). The CDR3 is 14 residues long. The V gene's germline CDR1 is SQVTM and CDR2 ANQGSEA. V was shortened by 6 bases and J by 4 bases, with 18 bases between the two germline ends. The DNA for the CDR3 is TGCAGCGTGGGGGAGAATACAAGGACCACTGAAGCTTTCTTT. It specifies CSVGENTRTTEAFF.

V usage is TRBV12-1 and J usage is TRBJ2-1; the table's D call of TRBD2 was not tested on the DNA. TRBV12-1 is annotated as a pseudogene. The CDR3 totals 12 residues. The CDR3 nucleotides read TGTGCCAGCAGCATCGTCGGGGATGAGCAGTTCTTC. Amino acids: CASSIVGDEQFF.

The chain employs TRBV18 and TRBJ1-4; a possible D gene is TRBD1 (5 bases). CDR3 length: 14 amino acids. Per germline, CDR1 KGHSH and CDR2 LQKENI. V was pared by 3 bases and J by 4 bases, with 9 bases between. In nucleotides, the CDR3 is TGTGCCAGCTCACCGGTACAGGTTAATGAAAAACTGTTTTTT. Its protein product is CASSPVQVNEKLFF.

V usage is TRBV10-3 and J usage is TRBJ1-5; 7 nucleotides line up with TRBD1. Germline loops: CDR1 ENHRY, CDR2 SYGVKD. The CDR3 loop spans 13 amino acids. V shed 5 bases, J shed 7 bases, and the junction held 5 bases outside the gene matches. This CDR3 reads CAISPGQDQPQHF. CDR3 DNA: TGTGCCATCAGTCCTGGACAGGACCAGCCCCAGCATTTT.

This chain joins TRBV30 and TRBJ1-2, with D unresolved. The germline gives CDR1 GTSNPN, CDR2 SVGIG (reference sequence). The CDR3 consists of 13 residues. V was shortened by 1 base and J by 3 bases, with 9 bases between the two germline ends. The chain's CDR3 is CAWSERWDYGYTF. In DNA, the CDR3 is TGTGCCTGGAGTGAACGATGGGACTATGGCTACACCTTC.

The V and J genes are TRBV5-1 and TRBJ1-1; maybe TRBD1 (5 bases). The CDR3 covers 15 residues. V lost 0 bases and J 1 base, leaving 10 bases between the germline ends. The germline CDR1 and CDR2 sequences are SGHRS and YFSETQ. The CDR3 reads CASSLGWDGNTEAFF. DNA for the CDR3: TGCGCCAGCAGCTTGGGTTGGGACGGGAACACTGAAGCTTTCTTT.

The chain recombines TRBV7-9 with TRBJ1-2; TRBD1 might be the D (5 bases). Trimming pared 2 bases from V and 6 bases from J, leaving 13 bases between. The CDR3 is made up of 14 amino acids. The germline V gene encodes CDR1 SEHNR and CDR2 FQNEAQ (reference sequence). The CDR3 protein is CASSLTLAGDGYTF. In DNA form, the CDR3 reads TGTGCCAGCAGCTTAACCTTGGCGGGGGATGGCTACACCTTC.

The J gene is TRBJ1-4, the V gene TRBV5-1; D call uncertain. V lost 1 base to trimming and J lost 4 bases, with 8 bases between them. From germline, CDR1 is SGHRS and CDR2 YFSETQ. CDR3 length: 14 residues. CDR3 in DNA: TGCGCCAGCAGCTTGAGCCAGATTAATGAAAAACTGTTTTTT. This gives the protein CASSLSQINEKLFF. Filled out from reference TRBV5-1 and TRBJ1-4, the complete variable domain reads KAGVTQTPRYLIKTRGQQVTLSCSPISGHRSVSWYQQTPGQGLQFLFEYFSETQRNKGNFPGRFSGRQFSNSRSEMNVSTLELGDSALYLCASSLSQINEKLFFGSGTQLSVL.

This clone has just one count. The rearrangement joins TRBV28 to TRBJ2-5; the match to TRBD2 covers 9 bases. CDR1 and CDR2 (germline): MDHEN, SYDVKM. This CDR3 comprises 16 residues. The junction had 12 bases not matched to a gene; V was cut back by 8 bases and J by 2 bases. The CDR3 sequence is CASREPGSGGQETQYF. Written as DNA, the CDR3 is TGTGCCAGCCGTGAACCCGGAAGCGGGGGGCAAGAGACCCAGTACTTC.

This chain uses TRBV11-3 with TRBJ2-1, with a tentative D call TRBD2 (6 bases). Germline CDR1 is SGHNT and CDR2 is YENEEA. The CDR3 consists of 14 residues. V was trimmed by 5 bases and J by 6 bases, leaving 14 bases between them. CDR3 DNA: TGTGCCAGCAGCGGACCCGGGACTTCCAATGAGCAGTTCTTC. Translating gives CASSGPGTSNEQFF.

The gene calls are TRBV29-1 and TRBJ2-2; TRBD1 aligns across 7 bases. Germline lookup yields CDR1 SQVTM and CDR2 ANQGSEA. The trim removed 7 bases at V and 7 bases at J, leaving 12 bases unmatched. CDR3 length: 14 amino acids. DNA for the CDR3: TGCAGCGCCCGAACAGGGGTAGGGAACGGGGAGCTGTTTTTT. It specifies CSARTGVGNGELFF.

The J gene is TRBJ2-1, the V gene TRBV12-5; D ambiguous. V lost 2 bases, J lost 4 bases, and 6 bases lay in between. Germline V gene data show CDR1 as LGHNT and CDR2 as FRNRAP. This CDR3 spans 13 amino acids. The CDR3, as DNA: TGTGCTAGTGGTTTGAACAGTTACAATGAGCAGTTCTTC. Protein: CASGLNSYNEQFF.

The chain combines TRBV30 with TRBJ2-4, with unresolved D. The germline V gene encodes CDR1 GTSNPN and CDR2 SVGIG (reference sequence). Deletions cut 1 base from V and 6 bases from J, with 10 bases between. CDR3 size: 13 residues. The CDR3 is CAWSDGGRNIQYF. In DNA form, the CDR3 reads TGTGCCTGGAGTGACGGTGGAAGAAACATTCAGTACTTC.

The chain employs TRBV27 and TRBJ1-6; D is perhaps TRBD1 (5 bases). This CDR3 has 14 residues. Trimming shortened V by 6 bases and J by 7 bases, and 13 bases separated the two germline ends. Germline V gives CDR1 MNHEY, CDR2 SMNVEV (reference sequence). For the CDR3, the DNA is TGTGCCAGCAGGCCGGGACGCAAAAATTCACCCCTCCACTTT. The encoded protein is CASRPGRKNSPLHF.

CDR3 nucleotide sequence: TGTGCCATCAGTGAGTCAACGGCGAACTATGGCTACACCTTC. The encoded protein is CAISESTANYGYTF. The rearrangement links TRBV10-3 to TRBJ1-2; no reliable D call. Between the trimmed V and J ends, which lost 0 bases and 2 bases, there was a span of 7 bases. The CDR3 runs to 14 residues. The V gene's germline CDR1 is ENHRY and CDR2 SYGVKD.

The V and J genes are TRBV10-1 and TRBJ2-5; 7 positions match TRBD2. The V and J ends lost 3 bases and 5 bases, in that order; junction bases with no gene match: 9. Looked up from germline, CDR1 is WNHNN and CDR2 is SYGVQD (reference sequence). The CDR3 has 15 residues. CDR3 sequence reads: CASSDSSGGVETQYF. The CDR3 DNA follows: TGCGCCAGCAGTGATTCTAGCGGAGGGGTGGAGACCCAGTACTTC.

The rearrangement uses TRBV10-3 and TRBJ1-4; possibly TRBD1 for D (6 bases). This CDR3 spans 15 amino acids. CDR1 is ENHRY, CDR2 SYGVKD, per germline. V was cut by 6 bases and J by 3 bases, with 14 bases left in between. The CDR3 nucleotides are TGTGCCATCAGCGACCCGACAGGCCCTAATGAAAAACTGTTTTTT. This translates into CAISDPTGPNEKLFF.